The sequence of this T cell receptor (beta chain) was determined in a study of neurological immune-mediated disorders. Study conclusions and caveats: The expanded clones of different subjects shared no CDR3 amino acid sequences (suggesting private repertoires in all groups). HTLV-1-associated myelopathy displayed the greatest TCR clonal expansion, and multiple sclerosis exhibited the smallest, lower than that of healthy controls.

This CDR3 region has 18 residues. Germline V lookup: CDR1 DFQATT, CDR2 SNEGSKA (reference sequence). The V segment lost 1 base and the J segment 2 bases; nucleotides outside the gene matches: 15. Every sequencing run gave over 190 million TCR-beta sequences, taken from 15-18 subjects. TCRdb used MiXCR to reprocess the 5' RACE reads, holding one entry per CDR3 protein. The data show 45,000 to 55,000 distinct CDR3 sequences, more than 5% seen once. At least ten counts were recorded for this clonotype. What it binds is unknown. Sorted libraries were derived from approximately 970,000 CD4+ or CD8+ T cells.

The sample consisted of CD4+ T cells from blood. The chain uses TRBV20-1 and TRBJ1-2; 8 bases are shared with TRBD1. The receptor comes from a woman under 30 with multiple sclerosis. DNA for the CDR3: TGCAGTGCTAGAGTACGCGGGGACAGGCCACCTCTAAACTATGGCTACACCTTC. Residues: CSARVRGDRPPLNYGYTF.